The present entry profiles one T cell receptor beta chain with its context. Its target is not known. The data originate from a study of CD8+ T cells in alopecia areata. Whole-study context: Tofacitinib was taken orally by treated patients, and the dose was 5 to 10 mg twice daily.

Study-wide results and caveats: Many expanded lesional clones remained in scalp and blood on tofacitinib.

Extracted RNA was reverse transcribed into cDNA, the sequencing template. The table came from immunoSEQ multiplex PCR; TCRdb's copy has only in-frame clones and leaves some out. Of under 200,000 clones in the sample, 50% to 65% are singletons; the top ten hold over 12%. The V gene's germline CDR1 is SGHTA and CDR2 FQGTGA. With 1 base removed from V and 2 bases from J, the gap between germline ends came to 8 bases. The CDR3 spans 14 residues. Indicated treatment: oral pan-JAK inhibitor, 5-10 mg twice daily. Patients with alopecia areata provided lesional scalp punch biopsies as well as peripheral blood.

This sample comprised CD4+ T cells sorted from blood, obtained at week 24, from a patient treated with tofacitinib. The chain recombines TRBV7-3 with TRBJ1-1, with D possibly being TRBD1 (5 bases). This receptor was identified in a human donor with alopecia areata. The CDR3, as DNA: TGTGCCAGCAGCTTAAGTCAGGGTAACACTGAAGCTTTCTTT. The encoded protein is CASSLSQGNTEAFF.